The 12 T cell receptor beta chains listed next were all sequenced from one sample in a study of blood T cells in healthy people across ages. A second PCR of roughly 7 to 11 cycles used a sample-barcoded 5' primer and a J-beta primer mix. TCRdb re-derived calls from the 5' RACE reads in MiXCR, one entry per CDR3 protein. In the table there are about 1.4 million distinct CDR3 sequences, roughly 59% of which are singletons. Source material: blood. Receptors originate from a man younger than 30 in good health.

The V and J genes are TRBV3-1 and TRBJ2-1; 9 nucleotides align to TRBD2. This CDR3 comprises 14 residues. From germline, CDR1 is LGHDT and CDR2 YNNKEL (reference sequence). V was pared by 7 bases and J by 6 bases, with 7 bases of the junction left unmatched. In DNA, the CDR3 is TGTGCCAGCACCTTGGGCGGGGGGGCCAATGAGCAGTTCTTC. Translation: CASTLGGGANEQFF.

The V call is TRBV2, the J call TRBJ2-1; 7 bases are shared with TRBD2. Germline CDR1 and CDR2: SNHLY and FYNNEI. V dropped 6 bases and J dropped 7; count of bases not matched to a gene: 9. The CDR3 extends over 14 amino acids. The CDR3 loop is CASSNRPGGNEQFF. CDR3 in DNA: TGTGCCAGCAGCAACAGGCCCGGGGGGAATGAGCAGTTCTTC.

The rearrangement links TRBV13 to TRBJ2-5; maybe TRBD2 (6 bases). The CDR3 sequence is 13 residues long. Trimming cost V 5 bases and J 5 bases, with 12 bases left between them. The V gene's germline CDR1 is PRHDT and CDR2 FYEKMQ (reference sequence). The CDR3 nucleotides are TGTGCCAGCAGCGGAACTAGCTTCGAGACCCAGTACTTC. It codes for CASSGTSFETQYF.

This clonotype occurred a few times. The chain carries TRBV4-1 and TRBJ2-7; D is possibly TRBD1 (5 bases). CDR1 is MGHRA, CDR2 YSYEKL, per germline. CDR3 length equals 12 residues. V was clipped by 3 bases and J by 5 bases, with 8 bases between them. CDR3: CASSHRVDEQYF. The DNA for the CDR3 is TGCGCCAGCAGCCACAGGGTTGACGAGCAGTACTTC.

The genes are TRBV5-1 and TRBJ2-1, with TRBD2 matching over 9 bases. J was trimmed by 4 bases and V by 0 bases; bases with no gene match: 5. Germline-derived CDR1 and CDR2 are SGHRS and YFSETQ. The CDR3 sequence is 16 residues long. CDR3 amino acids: CASSLGSSGVYNEQFF. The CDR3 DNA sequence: TGCGCCAGCAGCTTGGGTTCTAGCGGGGTATACAATGAGCAGTTCTTC.

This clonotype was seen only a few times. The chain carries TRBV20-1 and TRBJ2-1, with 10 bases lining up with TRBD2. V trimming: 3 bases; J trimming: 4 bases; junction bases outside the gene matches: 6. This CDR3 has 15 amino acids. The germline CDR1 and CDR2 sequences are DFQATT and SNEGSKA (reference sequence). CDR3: CSASFSGGYYNEQFF. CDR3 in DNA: TGCAGTGCTAGCTTTAGCGGGGGGTATTACAATGAGCAGTTCTTC.

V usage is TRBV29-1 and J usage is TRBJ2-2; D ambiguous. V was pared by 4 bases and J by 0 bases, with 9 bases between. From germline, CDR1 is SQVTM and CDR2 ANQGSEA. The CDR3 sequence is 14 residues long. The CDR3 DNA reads TGCAGCGTTGGGAACAGCCCGAACACCGGGGAGCTGTTTTTT. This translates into CSVGNSPNTGELFF.

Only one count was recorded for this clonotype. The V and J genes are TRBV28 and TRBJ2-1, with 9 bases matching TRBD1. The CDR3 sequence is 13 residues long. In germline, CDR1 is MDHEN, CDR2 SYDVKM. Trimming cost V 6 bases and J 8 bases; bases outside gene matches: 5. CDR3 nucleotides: TGTGCCAGCAGACAACAGGGGGCCGATGAGCAGTTCTTC. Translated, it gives CASRQQGADEQFF.

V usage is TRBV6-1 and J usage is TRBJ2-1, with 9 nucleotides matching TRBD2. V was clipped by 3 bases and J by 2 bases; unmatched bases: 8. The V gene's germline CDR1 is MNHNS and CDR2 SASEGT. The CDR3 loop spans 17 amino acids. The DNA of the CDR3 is TGTGCCAGCAGTGAGGGACGAGCGGGAGGAGCCTACAATGAGCAGTTCTTC. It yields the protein CASSEGRAGGAYNEQFF.

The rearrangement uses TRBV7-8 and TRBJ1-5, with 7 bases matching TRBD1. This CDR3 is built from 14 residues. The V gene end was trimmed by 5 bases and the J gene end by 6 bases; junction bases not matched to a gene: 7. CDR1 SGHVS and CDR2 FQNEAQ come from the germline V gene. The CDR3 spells CASSPYRGGQPQHF. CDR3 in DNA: TGTGCCAGCAGCCCTTACAGGGGAGGTCAGCCCCAGCATTTT.

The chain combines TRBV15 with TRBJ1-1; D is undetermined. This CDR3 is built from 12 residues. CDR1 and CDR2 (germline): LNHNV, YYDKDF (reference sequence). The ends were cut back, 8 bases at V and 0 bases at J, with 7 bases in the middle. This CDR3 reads CATGKVNTEAFF. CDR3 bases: TGTGCCACCGGTAAGGTGAACACTGAAGCTTTCTTT.

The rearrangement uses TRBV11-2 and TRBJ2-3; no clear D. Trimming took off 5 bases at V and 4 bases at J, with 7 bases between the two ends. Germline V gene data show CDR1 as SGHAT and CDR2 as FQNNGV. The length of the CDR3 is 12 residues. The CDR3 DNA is TGTGCCAGCAGCGGCCGGCCAGATACGCAGTATTTT. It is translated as CASSGRPDTQYF.